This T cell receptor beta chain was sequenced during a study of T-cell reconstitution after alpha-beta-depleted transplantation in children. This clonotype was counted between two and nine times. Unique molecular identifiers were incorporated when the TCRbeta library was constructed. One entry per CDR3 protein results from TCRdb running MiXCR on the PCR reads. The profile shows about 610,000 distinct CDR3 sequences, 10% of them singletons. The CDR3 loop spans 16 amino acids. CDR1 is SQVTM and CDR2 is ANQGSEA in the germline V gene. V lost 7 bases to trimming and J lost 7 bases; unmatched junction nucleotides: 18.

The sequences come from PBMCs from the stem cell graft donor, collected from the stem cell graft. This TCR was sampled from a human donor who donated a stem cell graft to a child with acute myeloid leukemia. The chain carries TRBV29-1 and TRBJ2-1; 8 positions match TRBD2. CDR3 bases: TGCAGCGCTCCCCGGGGGGGGGCGTCACTGGGGAATGAGCAGTTCTTC. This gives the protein CSAPRGGASLGNEQFF.